Below, 16 T cell receptor beta chains from the same sample are listed, as sequenced in a study of cytomegalovirus exposure and HLA in healthy donors. The PCR ran on 60 Vbeta and 13 Jbeta primers. Profiling relied on immunoSEQ multiplex PCR, and the TCRdb table lists in-frame clones only, not all of them. Among 150,000 or so clones listed, roughly 88% were seen once. Sequences were obtained from PBMCs. The receptor set was obtained from a man aged 45-65 years in good health and CMV-seropositive.

This clone was observed a handful of times. V and J are TRBV7-9 and TRBJ2-7, with TRBD2 as a possible D gene (7 bases). Trimming took off 4 bases at V and 3 bases at J, with 16 bases between the two ends. This CDR3 contains 15 residues. Germline V CDR1 and CDR2: SEHNR, FQNEAQ (reference sequence). CDR3 residues: CASSSLGGASYEQYF. In DNA, the CDR3 is TGTGCCAGCAGCTCACTGGGGGGGGCGAGCTACGAGCAGTACTTC.

The V call is TRBV5-8, the J call TRBJ1-1; 9 bases match TRBD1. CDR1 and CDR2 from the germline V gene are SGHTS and YDEGEE. J gave up 1 base and V 4 bases, and 11 bases lay outside the gene matches. The CDR3 extends over 17 amino acids. The CDR3 reads CASSPRDRVFGNTEAFF. The CDR3 DNA is TGTGCCAGCAGCCCCCGGGACAGGGTATTTGGGAACACTGAAGCTTTCTTT.

The rearrangement joins TRBV27 to TRBJ2-1; D is unclear. The V gene's germline CDR1 is MNHEY and CDR2 SMNVEV (reference sequence). The CDR3 is 13 amino acids. V gave up 3 bases and J gave up 2 bases, with 5 bases separating them. The CDR3 spells CASSFIPYNEQFF. The CDR3 DNA follows: TGTGCCAGCAGTTTCATTCCCTACAATGAGCAGTTCTTC.

V usage is TRBV18 and J usage is TRBJ1-3; D gene unclear. The CDR3 loop spans 15 amino acids. Deletions cut 2 bases from V and 0 bases from J, with 8 bases between. Germline assignment: CDR1 KGHSH and CDR2 LQKENI. CDR3 sequence (DNA): TGTGCCAGCTCACCAGGTACCTACTCTGGAAACACCATATATTTT. It translates to CASSPGTYSGNTIYF.

The gene calls are TRBV11-3 and TRBJ1-3; D remains unclear. V was clipped by 4 bases and J by 4 bases, with 14 bases between them. CDR1 SGHNT and CDR2 YENEEA come from the germline V gene. The CDR3 extends over 15 amino acids. The CDR3, as DNA: TGTGCCAGCAGCTCGATGAGGGCAAAGGGAAACACCATATATTTT. Encoded protein: CASSSMRAKGNTIYF.

In DNA, the CDR3 is TGTGCCAGCAGCGCAGGGGCGGGGGGGAACACAGATACGCAGTATTTT. Translation gives CASSAGAGGNTDTQYF. J is TRBJ2-3 and V is TRBV4-2; the match to TRBD2 covers 9 bases. Trimming took 5 bases from V and 2 from J; bases not matched to a gene: 8. This CDR3 spans 16 amino acids. Germline CDR1 reads LGHNA; CDR2 reads YNFKEQ.

The chain couples TRBV27 to TRBJ2-1, with a tentative D call TRBD2 (6 bases). This CDR3 is built from 16 residues. Germline CDR1 MNHEY, CDR2 SMNVEV (reference sequence). Trimming stripped 1 base from V and 2 bases from J, with 12 bases between. CDR3 residues: CASSLFGGLAYNEQFF. DNA for the CDR3: TGTGCCAGCAGTTTATTTGGGGGACTTGCCTACAATGAGCAGTTCTTC.

The rearrangement uses TRBV4-2 and TRBJ2-5, with TRBD2 matching 10 bases. Trimming at V came to 1 base and at J to 4 bases, leaving 6 bases not matched to a gene. The CDR3 loop spans 16 amino acids. Germline CDR1 LGHNA, CDR2 YNFKEQ. In DNA, the CDR3 is TGTGCCAGCAGCCAAGGACCAGCGGGGGGGCGAGAGACCCAGTACTTC. As protein: CASSQGPAGGRETQYF.

V usage is TRBV9 and J usage is TRBJ2-3, with D perhaps matching TRBD1 (7 bases). Germline values: CDR1 SGDLS, CDR2 YYNGEE. The CDR3 contains 15 residues. Trimming cost V 4 bases and J 1 base, with 13 bases left between them. DNA for the CDR3: TGTGCCAGCAGCCCAGGGGGGATAGGCACAGATACGCAGTATTTT. It yields the protein CASSPGGIGTDTQYF. Supplemented by reference TRBV9 and TRBJ2-3, the full variable domain reads DSGVTQTPKHLITATGQRVTLRCSPRSGDLSVYWYQQSLDQGLQFLIQYYNGEERAKGNILERFSAQQFPDLHSELNLSSLELGDSALYFCASSPGGIGTDTQYFGPGTRLTVL.

This sequence joins TRBV2 and TRBJ2-7, with D unresolved. The V end lost 5 bases, the J end lost 2 bases, and 13 bases lay between the germline ends. The CDR3 length is 14 residues. The germline CDR1 and CDR2 sequences are SNHLY and FYNNEI. For the CDR3, the DNA is TGTGCCAGCAGTTTAAGTTCACAGACCTACGAGCAGTACGTC. This encodes CASSLSSQTYEQYV.

The gene calls are TRBV6-1 and TRBJ1-5, with TRBD1 identical over 9 bases. With V trimmed by 6 bases and J by 3 bases, 3 bases remained unmatched. The germline CDR1 and CDR2 sequences are MNHNS and SASEGT. The CDR3 runs to 14 residues. Here the CDR3 reads CASRRTGVNQPQHF. The CDR3 DNA is TGTGCCAGCAGACGGACAGGGGTCAATCAGCCCCAGCATTTT.

The V and J genes are TRBV9 and TRBJ2-2; 10 nucleotides match TRBD2. In germline, CDR1 is SGDLS, CDR2 YYNGEE. J lost 0 bases, V lost 2 bases, and 10 bases had no gene match. This CDR3 contains 19 residues. CDR3 region: CASSVGVLAGSPNTGELFF. Written as DNA, the CDR3 is TGTGCCAGCAGCGTGGGGGTACTAGCGGGAAGCCCGAACACCGGGGAGCTGTTTTTT.

Remarks on this clone: An end of the junction does not agree with germline; a read error may underlie this. The same CDR3 also results from other DNA sequences found in this sample. This chain joins TRBV5-1 and TRBJ1-1; no reliable D call. The germline V gene encodes CDR1 SGHRS and CDR2 YFSETQ. This CDR3 contains 16 residues. CDR3 nucleotides: TGCGCCAGCTCTAGGAGGCGCGGGTCAGAATACACTGAGGCTTTCTTT. Translating it yields CASSRRRGSEYTEAFF.

The chain uses TRBV5-8 and TRBJ1-5; 11 nucleotides line up with TRBD1. The CDR3 is 16 amino acids. The V and J ends lost 0 bases and 6 bases, in that order; junction bases with no gene match: 5. Germline V lookup: CDR1 SGHTS, CDR2 YDEGEE. CDR3 DNA sequence: TGTGCCAGCAGCTTGGGGGGGACAGGGGGTATTCAGCCCCAGCATTTT. Its protein product is CASSLGGTGGIQPQHF.

The J gene is TRBJ2-5, the V gene TRBV10-3; D unresolved. Germline CDR1 is ENHRY and CDR2 is SYGVKD. The length of the CDR3 is 11 residues. V was trimmed by 8 bases and J by 5 bases, leaving 9 bases between them. CDR3 DNA sequence: TGTGCCATCGCAGAGGAGGAGACCCAGTACTTC. Its translation: CAIAEEETQYF.

The chain carries TRBV6-6 and TRBJ1-2; 10 bases align to TRBD1. CDR3 size: 14 residues. Trimming at V came to 5 bases and at J to 8 bases, leaving 8 bases not matched to a gene. Germline lookup yields CDR1 MNHNY and CDR2 SVGAGI (reference sequence). The CDR3 is CASSNPGQGRGYTF. The CDR3 region has the DNA TGTGCCAGCAGTAATCCGGGACAGGGGCGCGGCTACACCTTC.